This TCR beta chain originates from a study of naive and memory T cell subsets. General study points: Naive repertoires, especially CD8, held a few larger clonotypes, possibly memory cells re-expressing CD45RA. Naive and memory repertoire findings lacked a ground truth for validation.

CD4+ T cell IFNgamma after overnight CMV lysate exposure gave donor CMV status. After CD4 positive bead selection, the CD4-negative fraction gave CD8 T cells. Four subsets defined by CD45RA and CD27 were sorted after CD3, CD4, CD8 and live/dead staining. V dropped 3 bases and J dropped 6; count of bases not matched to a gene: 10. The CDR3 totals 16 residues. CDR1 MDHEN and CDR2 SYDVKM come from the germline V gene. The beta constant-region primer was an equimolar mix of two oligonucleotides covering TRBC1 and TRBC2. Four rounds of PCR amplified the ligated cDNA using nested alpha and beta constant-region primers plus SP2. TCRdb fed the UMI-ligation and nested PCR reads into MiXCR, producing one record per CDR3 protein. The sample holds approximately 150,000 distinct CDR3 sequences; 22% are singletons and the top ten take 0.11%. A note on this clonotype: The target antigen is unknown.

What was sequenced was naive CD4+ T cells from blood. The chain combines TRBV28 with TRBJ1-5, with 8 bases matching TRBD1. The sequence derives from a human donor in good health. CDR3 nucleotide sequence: TGTGCCAGCAGTTTTTGGCAGGGGGCTCGGGGTCAGCCCCAGCATTTT. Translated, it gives CASSFWQGARGQPQHF.